One T cell receptor beta chain is described in this entry. Its specificity is not known. Possible read error: a much larger clone is one base away. Carried by the TCR beta cDNA libraries were unique molecular identifiers. TCRdb used MiXCR to reprocess the PCR reads, holding one entry per CDR3 protein. The sample has 150,000 to 200,000 distinct CDR3 sequences, approximately 30% seen once. Germline V CDR1 and CDR2: MNHEY, SVGEGT. The CDR3 is made up of 19 amino acids. This entry belongs to a study of post-analysis software for immune sequencing data. The study, taken as a whole, reports: TRBV5-6, TRBV5-1 and TRBV20-1 belonged to a set of roughly 5 TRBV segments that were more frequent in patients than controls.

What was sequenced was blood. This receptor was taken from a girl aged 5-17 years with multiple sclerosis. V and J are TRBV6-2 or TRBV6-3 and TRBJ2-3, with TRBD2 matching over 11 bases. The CDR3: CVSSYSTKGLAVSTDTQYF. The CDR3 nucleotides are TGTGTCAGCAGTTACTCGACTAAGGGACTAGCGGTATCCACAGATACGCAGTATTTT.